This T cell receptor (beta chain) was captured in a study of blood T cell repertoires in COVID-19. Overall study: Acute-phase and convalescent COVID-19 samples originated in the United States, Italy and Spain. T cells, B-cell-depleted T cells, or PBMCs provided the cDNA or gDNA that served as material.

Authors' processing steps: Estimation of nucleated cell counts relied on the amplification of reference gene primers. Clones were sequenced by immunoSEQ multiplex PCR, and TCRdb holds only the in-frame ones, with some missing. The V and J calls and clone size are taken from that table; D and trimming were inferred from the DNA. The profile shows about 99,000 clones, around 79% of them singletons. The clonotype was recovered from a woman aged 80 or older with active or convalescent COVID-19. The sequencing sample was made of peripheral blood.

In DNA form, the CDR3 reads TGTGCCAGTAAACTGGTGAACACCGGGGAGCTGTTTTTT. Translation gives CASKLVNTGELFF. The chain couples TRBV7-2 to TRBJ2-2; D not resolved. V lost 9 bases and J lost 1, with 9 bases in between. Germline CDR1 and CDR2: SGHTA and FQGNSA. The CDR3 contains 13 residues.